The clone carrying this TCR beta chain was observed a single time. The antigen is not known. This CDR3 has 14 residues. Germline values: CDR1 SGDLS, CDR2 YYNGEE. The junction had 1 base not matched to a gene; V was cut back by 0 bases and J by 7 bases. Time point noted: less than 15 months of natalizumab therapy. The control group, sampled over time, had multiple sclerosis, received natalizumab and did not develop PML. This entry is derived from a study of multiple sclerosis patients with progressive multifocal leukoencephalopathy. The study's findings and limits: Most PML patients had lower entropy, suggesting less diverse TRB repertoires. Preferential TRBV-TRBJ pairings or common gene usage were not detected at PML.

Some clones are missing from TCRdb's copy, which holds only in-frame ones; the method was immunoSEQ multiplex PCR. The sample has around 25,000 clones, around 90% seen once. The chain recombines TRBV9 with TRBJ1-4, with TRBD1 matching over 9 bases. The specimen was PBMCs, collected from a patient treated with natalizumab. The source is a young man with multiple sclerosis. The CDR3 loop reads CASSVGQGVEKLFF. The CDR3 DNA follows: TGTGCCAGCAGCGTAGGACAGGGGGTTGAAAAACTGTTTTTT.